The 6 T cell receptor beta chains below come from one sample, sequenced in a study of T-cell reconstitution after alpha-beta-depleted transplantation in children. Using unique molecular identifiers, the investigators prepared the TCRbeta library. TCRdb re-analysed the PCR reads in MiXCR, keeping a single row per CDR3 protein. Among 190,000 or so distinct CDR3 sequences listed, about 6% were seen once. The source was PBMCs, collected before TCRalphabeta/CD19-depleted stem cell transplant. The receptors come from a girl less than two years old with combined immunodeficiency, due to receive a stem cell transplant.

Ten or more counts support this clonotype. The chain combines TRBV6-2 or TRBV6-3 with TRBJ1-5; D is undetermined. The V end was cut by 5 bases, the J end by 1 base, with 9 bases between. Per the germline V gene, CDR1 is MNHEY and CDR2 is SVGEGT. The CDR3 loop spans 14 amino acids. CDR3 DNA sequence: TGTGCCAGCAGTGCGGTCAGGAGCAATCAGCCCCAGCATTTT. This encodes CASSAVRSNQPQHF.

In its sample, this clonotype was seen many times. V usage is TRBV4-2 and J usage is TRBJ2-4; D might be TRBD1 (6 bases). The V gene lost 2 bases and the J gene lost 0 bases, with 17 bases spanning the gap. CDR1 and CDR2 (germline): LGHNA, YNFKEQ. This CDR3 contains 18 residues. CDR3: CASSQSGQGVLAKNIQYF. CDR3 bases: TGTGCCAGCAGCCAATCGGGACAAGGCGTACTAGCCAAAAACATTCAGTACTTC.

This clonotype was seen ten or more times. CDR3 nucleotides: TGCAGCGTTGAAGATTGGACAGGGGGAGAGACCCAGTACTTC. This translates into CSVEDWTGGETQYF. The J gene is TRBJ2-5, the V gene TRBV29-1; 10 bases map to TRBD1. The CDR3 sequence is 14 residues long. Germline CDR1 SQVTM, CDR2 ANQGSEA. Trimming removed 0 bases from V and 4 bases from J; junction bases left unmatched: 2.

There are many counts of this clonotype. The rearrangement joins TRBV5-1 to TRBJ1-1, with D tentatively TRBD1 (6 bases). This CDR3 contains 15 residues. Trimming removed 3 bases from V and 5 bases from J, with 17 bases in between. The germline V gene encodes CDR1 SGHRS and CDR2 YFSETQ. In nucleotides, the CDR3 is TGCGCCAGCAGCTCGCAAACAACAGGGAAAACTGAAGCTTTCTTT. This encodes CASSSQTTGKTEAFF.

This clonotype was detected only a few times. This chain connects TRBV4-1 to TRBJ2-2, with D possibly TRBD1 on 6 matching bases. V was shortened by 3 bases and J by 0 bases, with 14 bases between the two germline ends. Germline V CDR1 and CDR2: MGHRA, YSYEKL. This CDR3 contains 17 residues. The CDR3 region is CASSQTGFDTNTGELFF. DNA for the CDR3: TGCGCCAGCAGCCAGACAGGTTTCGATACGAACACCGGGGAGCTGTTTTTT.

This rearrangement joins TRBV7-9 to TRBJ2-1; 11 bases match TRBD2. Germline CDR1 reads SEHNR; CDR2 reads FQNEAQ (reference sequence). The CDR3 sequence is 16 residues long. With V trimmed by 1 base and J by 7 bases, 6 bases remained unmatched. CDR3 nucleotide sequence: TGTGCCAGCAGCTTAGTCCTAGCGGGAGGCGGGAATGAGCAGTTCTTC. Translation gives CASSLVLAGGGNEQFF.